This T cell receptor (beta chain) derives from a study of CD8 T cells in Susac syndrome. This CDR3 spans 15 amino acids. Trimming removed 4 bases from V and 0 bases from J; junction bases left unmatched: 6. Treatment-naive patients with stable or active relapsing-remitting disease were the multiple sclerosis controls. Reverse transcription of about 0.5 to 1 ug RNA was carried out with random hexamers. Across 54 Vbeta and 13 Jbeta, TCR beta CDR3 was amplified with immunoSEQ multiplex PCR. MiXCR was run by TCRdb on the immunoSEQ multiplex PCR reads, yielding one entry per CDR3 protein. The repertoire consists of under 350,000 distinct CDR3 sequences, with roughly 94% occurring once and the leading ten covering about 0.07%.

The specimen was CD4+ T cells from PBMCs. The chain has TRBV12-3 or TRBV12-4 and TRBJ2-7, with TRBD2 matching over 7 bases. This clonotype originated in a human donor with multiple sclerosis. The chain's CDR3 is CASSSGGLSSYEQYF. DNA for the CDR3: TGTGCCAGCAGTTCGGGGGGTTTAAGCTCCTACGAGCAGTACTTC.